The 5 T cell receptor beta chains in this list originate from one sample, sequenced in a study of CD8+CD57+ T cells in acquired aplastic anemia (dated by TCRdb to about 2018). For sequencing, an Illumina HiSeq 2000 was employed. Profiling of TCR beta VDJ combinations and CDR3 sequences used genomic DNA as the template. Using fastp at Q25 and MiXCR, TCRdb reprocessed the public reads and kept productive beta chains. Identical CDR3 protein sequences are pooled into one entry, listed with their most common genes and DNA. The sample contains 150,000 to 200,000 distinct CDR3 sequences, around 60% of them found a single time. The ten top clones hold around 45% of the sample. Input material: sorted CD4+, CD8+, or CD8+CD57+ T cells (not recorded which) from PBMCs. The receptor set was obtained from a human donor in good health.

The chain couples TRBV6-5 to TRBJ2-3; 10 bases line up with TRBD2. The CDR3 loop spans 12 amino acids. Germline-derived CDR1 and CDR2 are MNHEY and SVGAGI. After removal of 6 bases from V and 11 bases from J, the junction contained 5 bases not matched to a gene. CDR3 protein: CASSNLAGGQYF. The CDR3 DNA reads TGTGCCAGCAGCAACTTAGCGGGAGGGCAGTATTTT.

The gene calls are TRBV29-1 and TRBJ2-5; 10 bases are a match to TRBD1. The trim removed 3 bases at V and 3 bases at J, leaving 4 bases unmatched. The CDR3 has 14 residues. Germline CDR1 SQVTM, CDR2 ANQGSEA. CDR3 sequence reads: CSVDRQGAEETQYF. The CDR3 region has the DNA TGCAGCGTTGACCGACAGGGGGCCGAAGAGACCCAGTACTTC.

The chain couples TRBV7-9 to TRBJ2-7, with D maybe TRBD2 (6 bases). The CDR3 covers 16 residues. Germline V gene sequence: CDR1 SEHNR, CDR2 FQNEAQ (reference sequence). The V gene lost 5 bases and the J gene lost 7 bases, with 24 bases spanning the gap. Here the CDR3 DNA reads TGTGCCAGCAGCCACTCTGAGGAGGGTCTCCTTTTGGAGCAGTACTTC. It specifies CASSHSEEGLLLEQYF. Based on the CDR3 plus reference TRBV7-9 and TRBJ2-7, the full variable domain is DTGVSQNPRHKITKRGQNVTFRCDPISEHNRLYWYRQTLGQGPEFLTYFQNEAQLEKSRLLSDRFSAERPKGSFSTLEIQRTEQGDSAMYLCASSHSEEGLLLEQYFGPGTRLTVT.

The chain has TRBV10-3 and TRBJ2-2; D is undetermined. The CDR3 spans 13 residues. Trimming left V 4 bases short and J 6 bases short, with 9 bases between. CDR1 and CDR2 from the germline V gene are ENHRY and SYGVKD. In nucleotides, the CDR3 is TGTGCCATCAGTGCAGGAACCCCCGGGGAGCTGTTTTTT. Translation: CAISAGTPGELFF.

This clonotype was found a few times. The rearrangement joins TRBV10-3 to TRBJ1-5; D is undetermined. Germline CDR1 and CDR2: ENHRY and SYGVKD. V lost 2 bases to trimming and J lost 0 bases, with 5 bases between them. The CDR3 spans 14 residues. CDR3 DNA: TGTGCCATCAGTGAGGGGCTTAGCAATCAGCCCCAGCATTTT. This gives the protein CAISEGLSNQPQHF.